These T cell receptor beta chains were read from a single sample in a study of control samples from healthy donors and cancer patients. Generated by immunoSEQ multiplex PCR, the TCRdb table keeps only in-frame clones and is missing some. The sample consists of around 72,000 clones, roughly 80% of them appearing once. Sequencing was done on a sample of blood. The source is a man aged 50-60 years in good health. Each CDR3 is given with its conserved first and last residue. D genes are given only for firm matches. Clone sizes are given selectively: once, few, many, or a class where the clone is expanded.

abundance	v_gene	j_gene	d_gene	CDR3aa	CDR3nt
.	TRBV11-2	TRBJ1-2	.	CASSFSGPGPYGYTF	TGTGCCAGCAGCTTCTCCGGCCCCGGTCCCTATGGCTACACCTTC
.	TRBV7-6	TRBJ2-7	TRBD2	CASSLASSGRARGYEQYF	TGTGCCAGCAGCTTAGCTTCTAGCGGGAGGGCCAGGGGTTACGAGCAGTACTTC
once	TRBV10-3	TRBJ2-7	.	CAIGEPGQADEQYF	TGTGCCATCGGGGAGCCCGGGCAAGCGGACGAGCAGTACTTC
.	TRBV30	TRBJ1-1	.	CAGEGFGEAFF	TGTGCCGGCGAGGGGTTTGGGGAAGCTTTCTTT
.	TRBV11-2	TRBJ2-1	TRBD2	CASSLFPSGDLYNEQFF	TGTGCCAGCAGCTTATTCCCTAGCGGAGACCTTTACAATGAGCAGTTCTTC
few	TRBV7-8	TRBJ2-7	.	CASSLEGFYEQYF	TGTGCCAGCAGCTTAGAAGGATTCTACGAGCAGTACTTC
once	TRBV30	TRBJ2-1	TRBD2	CAWATLAGGRNEQFF	TGTGCCTGGGCGACCCTAGCGGGAGGGCGAAATGAGCAGTTCTTC
.	TRBV11-3	TRBJ2-1	.	CASSRTSGNEQFF	TGTGCCAGCAGCCGCACGTCAGGGAATGAGCAGTTCTTC
.	TRBV18	TRBJ1-5	TRBD1	CASSSDRVNQPQHF	TGTGCCAGCTCGAGCGACAGGGTCAATCAGCCCCAGCATTTT
once	TRBV5-8	TRBJ1-1	TRBD1	CASSLADRGRGTVAFF	TGTGCCAGCAGCTTAGCGGACAGGGGGCGAGGCACTGTAGCTTTCTTT
.	TRBV9	TRBJ2-1	.	CASSAQSQGPAEQFF	TGTGCCAGCAGCGCGCAGTCCCAGGGGCCGGCTGAGCAGTTCTTC
once	TRBV5-4	TRBJ2-3	.	CASSSGTTDTQYF	TGTGCCAGCAGCTCTGGAACCACAGATACGCAGTATTTT
few	TRBV29-1	TRBJ1-5	.	CSVVYDTVVGPQHF	TGCAGCGTCGTCTACGATACGGTGGTGGGGCCCCAGCATTTT
.	TRBV5-6	TRBJ1-2	.	CASSTRLNYGYTF	TGTGCCAGCAGCACCCGTTTAAACTATGGCTACACCTTC
few	TRBV7-8	TRBJ2-2	TRBD2	CASSSKTSGSQAGELFF	TGTGCCAGCAGCTCTAAGACTAGCGGGAGTCAGGCCGGGGAGCTGTTTTTT
few	TRBV6-6	TRBJ1-5	TRBD1	CASSRTTGTASNQPQHF	TGTGCCAGCAGCCGAACCACGGGGACAGCTAGCAATCAGCCCCAGCATTTT
.	TRBV6-1	TRBJ2-7	TRBD1	CASSEATGYGKEQYF	TGTGCCAGCAGTGAGGCGACAGGGTATGGGAAGGAGCAGTACTTC
.	TRBV28	TRBJ2-2	TRBD2	CASRVAGGLNTGELFF	TGTGCCAGCAGGGTAGCGGGAGGGCTCAACACCGGGGAGCTGTTTTTT
.	TRBV5-4	TRBJ1-1	.	CASSSQGANTEAFF	TGTGCCAGCAGCTCACAGGGCGCCAACACTGAAGCTTTCTTT
.	TRBV6-2/TRBV6-3	TRBJ2-3	.	CASSYGLSPDTQYF	TGTGCCAGCAGTTACGGACTATCCCCAGATACGCAGTATTTT
.	TRBV6-2/TRBV6-3	TRBJ1-2	.	CASSYSPGGYTF	TGTGCCAGCAGTTACTCGCCTGGTGGCTACACCTTC
.	TRBV7-2	TRBJ2-5	.	CASIQLMGETQYF	TGTGCCAGCATCCAACTAATGGGAGAGACCCAGTACTTC
.	TRBV12-5	TRBJ2-7	.	CASGLVLGSEQYF	TGTGCTAGTGGTTTGGTACTAGGGTCCGAGCAGTACTTC
.	TRBV5-6	TRBJ2-2	.	CASSWGNTGELFF	TGTGCCAGCAGCTGGGGGAACACCGGGGAGCTGTTTTTT
.	TRBV29-1	TRBJ1-1	TRBD1	CSVEDRRQGQAFF	TGCAGCGTTGAAGATCGTCGACAGGGGCAAGCTTTCTTT
.	TRBV5-6	TRBJ2-1	TRBD2	CASSFLAGSRNEQFF	TGTGCCAGCAGCTTCCTAGCGGGATCACGGAATGAGCAGTTCTTC
.	TRBV7-2	TRBJ1-5	TRBD1	CASSLGTGTQPQHF	TGTGCCAGCAGCTTAGGGACAGGGACCCAGCCCCAGCATTTT
.	TRBV30	TRBJ2-1	.	CAWIQGNGNEQFF	TGTGCCTGGATTCAGGGGAACGGGAATGAGCAGTTCTTC
.	TRBV6-5	TRBJ2-7	.	CASRGTVDGSYEQYF	TGTGCCAGCCGCGGAACCGTCGACGGGTCCTACGAGCAGTACTTC
.	TRBV28	TRBJ1-1	.	CASTTWGTANTEAFF	TGTGCCAGCACCACCTGGGGGACGGCGAACACTGAAGCTTTCTTT
.	TRBV5-1	TRBJ2-7	.	CASSQNTGEGYEQYF	TGCGCCAGCAGCCAAAATACAGGGGAGGGCTACGAGCAGTACTTC
.	TRBV5-1	TRBJ2-5	TRBD1	CASSGTRDRETQYF	TGCGCCAGCAGCGGGACAAGGGACAGGGAGACCCAGTACTTC
.	TRBV27	TRBJ2-5	.	CASSLSGPEETQYF	TGTGCCAGCAGTTTGTCCGGGCCAGAAGAGACCCAGTACTTC
.	TRBV19	TRBJ1-1	.	CASTLGGETEAFF	TGTGCCAGTACCCTAGGAGGGGAAACTGAAGCTTTCTTT
.	TRBV18	TRBJ2-1	TRBD2	CASSNTRGSSYNEQFF	TGTGCCAGCTCGAATACGCGGGGGAGCTCCTACAATGAGCAGTTCTTC
.	TRBV6-5	TRBJ1-2	.	CASSRDTNYGYTF	TGTGCCAGCAGTAGGGACACCAACTATGGCTACACCTTC
.	TRBV6-1	TRBJ2-2	.	CASSELGKSTGELFF	TGTGCCAGCAGTGAGTTGGGGAAGAGCACCGGGGAGCTGTTTTTT
.	TRBV2	TRBJ2-3	.	CASSLSPGTDTQYF	TGTGCCAGCAGCCTGTCCCCTGGCACAGATACGCAGTATTTT
.	TRBV7-2	TRBJ1-1	.	CASSPSGTWPTEAFF	TGTGCCAGCAGCCCTAGTGGGACATGGCCCACTGAAGCTTTCTTT
.	TRBV7-2	TRBJ2-5	TRBD2	CASSLGLAQETQYF	TGTGCCAGCAGCTTAGGACTAGCTCAAGAGACCCAGTACTTC
.	TRBV3-1/TRBV3-2	TRBJ2-7	.	CASSVPGQHYEQYF	TGTGCCAGCAGCGTACCGGGACAACACTACGAGCAGTACTTC
medium-sized	TRBV4-3	TRBJ1-6	TRBD1	CASSQDFQGEPLHF	TGCGCCAGCAGCCAAGATTTTCAGGGGGAACCCCTCCACTTT
.	TRBV5-4	TRBJ1-2	.	CASSLAPTGHTF	TGTGCCAGCAGCTTGGCCCCCACAGGGCACACCTTC
.	TRBV9	TRBJ2-6	.	CASSAKISGANVLTF	TGTGCCAGCAGCGCTAAGATCTCTGGGGCCAACGTCCTGACTTTC
.	TRBV18	TRBJ1-1	.	CASSPQNTEAFF	TGTGCCAGCTCACCACAGAACACTGAAGCTTTCTTT
few	TRBV27	TRBJ1-5	.	CASSLRAGYQPQHF	TGTGCCAGCAGTTTGCGAGCCGGGTATCAGCCCCAGCATTTT
.	TRBV18	TRBJ2-7	.	CASSAGLVGEQYF	TGTGCCAGCTCGGCAGGGTTGGTCGGGGAGCAGTACTTC
.	TRBV9	TRBJ1-1	TRBD1	CASSPTGTGYPEAFF	TGTGCCAGCAGCCCCACCGGGACAGGGTACCCTGAAGCTTTCTTT
.	TRBV20-1	TRBJ2-3	.	CSASRGSSTDTQYF	TGCAGTGCTAGTCGTGGGTCAAGCACAGATACGCAGTATTTT